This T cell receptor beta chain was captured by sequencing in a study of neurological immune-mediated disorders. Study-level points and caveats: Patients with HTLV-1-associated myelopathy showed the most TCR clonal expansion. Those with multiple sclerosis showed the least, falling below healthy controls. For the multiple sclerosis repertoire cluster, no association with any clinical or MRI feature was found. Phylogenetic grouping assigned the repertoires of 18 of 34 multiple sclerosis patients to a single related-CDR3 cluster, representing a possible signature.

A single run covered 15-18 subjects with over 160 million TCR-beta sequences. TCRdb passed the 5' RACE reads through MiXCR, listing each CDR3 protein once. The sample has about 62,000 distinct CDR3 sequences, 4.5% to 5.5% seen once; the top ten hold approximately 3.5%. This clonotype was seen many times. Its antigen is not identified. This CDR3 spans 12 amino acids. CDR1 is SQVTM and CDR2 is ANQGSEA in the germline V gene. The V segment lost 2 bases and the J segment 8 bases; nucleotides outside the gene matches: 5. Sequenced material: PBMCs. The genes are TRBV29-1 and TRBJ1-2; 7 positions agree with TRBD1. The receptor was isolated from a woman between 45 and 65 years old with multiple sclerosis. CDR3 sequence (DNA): TGCAGCGTTGAACAGGGGGTCCAGGGCTACACCTTC. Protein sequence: CSVEQGVQGYTF. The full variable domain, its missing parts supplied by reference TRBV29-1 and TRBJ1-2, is SAVISQKPSRDICQRGTSLTIQCQVDSQVTMMFWYRQQPGQSLTLIATANQGSEATYESGFVIDKFPISRPNLTFSTLTVSNMSPEDSSIYLCSVEQGVQGYTFGSGTRLTVV.